The 5 T cell receptor beta chains listed next were all sequenced from one sample in a study of OX40 agonist ivuxolimab in advanced cancers. The library was prepared using the immunoSEQ multiplex PCR assay. What TCRdb holds here is the immuneACCESS table cut down to in-frame rearrangements. Part of the clones is not present; checked against another copy, under half of the missing clones reflect an unresolved V gene, and the others are unexplained. Counted in this sample were tens of thousands of clones; 70% to 90% of them appeared once. Together, the top ten hold under 4.5% of the sample. The input for sequencing was CD4+ or CD8+ T cells sorted from blood, taken in a trial of the OX40 agonist ivuxolimab. These receptors were taken from an adult with an advanced solid tumor such as melanoma, head and neck, liver or kidney cancer.

The chain combines TRBV29-1 with TRBJ2-7; D perhaps matches TRBD1 (5 bases). The ends were cut back, 5 bases at V and 3 bases at J, with 14 bases in the middle. The germline gives CDR1 SQVTM, CDR2 ANQGSEA. CDR3 length: 13 residues. The CDR3 coding sequence is TGCAGCGTTCGAGAACAGGAAGGCTACGAGCAGTACTTC. Amino acid sequence: CSVREQEGYEQYF.

This clone was seen once. This chain uses TRBV15 with TRBJ1-5; no clear D gene. CDR1 and CDR2 from the germline V gene are LNHNV and YYDKDF (reference sequence). The CDR3 runs to 15 residues. V was cut by 0 bases and J by 7 bases, with 13 bases left in between. CDR3 amino acids: CATSRDQVGAQPQHF. In nucleotides, the CDR3 is TGTGCCACCAGCAGAGATCAGGTAGGAGCACAGCCCCAGCATTTT.

This chain links TRBV10-3 with TRBJ2-3, with a possible D match to TRBD2 (5 bases). Trimming removed 5 bases from V and 6 bases from J, with 15 bases in between. The V gene's germline CDR1 is ENHRY and CDR2 SYGVKD. The length of the CDR3 is 14 residues. DNA for the CDR3: TGTGCCATCAGTAGGAGCGGCGCTCACGATACGCAGTATTTT. Translated, it gives CAISRSGAHDTQYF.

This clone was seen more than once but under ten times. As DNA, the CDR3 is TGTGCCAGCAGTACCCAGGACAGCAATGAGCAGTTCTTC. Protein: CASSTQDSNEQFF. The chain is built from TRBV2 and TRBJ2-1, with TRBD1 as a possible D gene (6 bases). The germline V and J ends were trimmed by 5 bases and 6 bases, with 11 bases remaining between them. CDR1 SNHLY and CDR2 FYNNEI come from the germline V gene. The CDR3 totals 13 residues. Full variable domain (rest looked up from reference TRBV2 and TRBJ2-1): EPEVTQTPSHQVTQMGQEVILRCVPISNHLYFYWYRQILGQKVEFLVSFYNNEISEKSEIFDDQFSVERPDGSNFTLKIRSTKLEDSAMYFCASSTQDSNEQFFGPGTRLTVL.

The V gene is TRBV5-1, the J gene TRBJ2-2, with TRBD1 matching over 8 bases. V gave up 3 bases and J gave up 1 base; unmatched junction bases: 2. The CDR3 extends over 15 amino acids. CDR1 is SGHRS, CDR2 YFSETQ, per germline. The CDR3 is CASSSDRVNTGELFF. The CDR3 DNA reads as TGCGCCAGCAGCTCGGACAGGGTGAACACCGGGGAGCTGTTTTTT.